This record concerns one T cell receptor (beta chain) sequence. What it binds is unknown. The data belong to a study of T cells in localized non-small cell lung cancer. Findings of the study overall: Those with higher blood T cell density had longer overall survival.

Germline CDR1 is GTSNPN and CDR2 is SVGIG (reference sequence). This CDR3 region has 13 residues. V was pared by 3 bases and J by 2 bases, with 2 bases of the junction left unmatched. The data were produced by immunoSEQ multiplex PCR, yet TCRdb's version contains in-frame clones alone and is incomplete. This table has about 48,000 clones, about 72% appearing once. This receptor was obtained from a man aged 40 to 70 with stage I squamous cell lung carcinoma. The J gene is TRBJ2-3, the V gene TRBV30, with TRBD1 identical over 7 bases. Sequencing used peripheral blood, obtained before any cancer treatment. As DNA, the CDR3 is TGTGCCTGGAGGGGACAGTCCACAGATACGCAGTATTTT. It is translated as CAWRGQSTDTQYF.